The TCR beta chain described here comes from a study of T cells in Graves' hyperthyroidism and ophthalmopathy (dated by TCRdb to about 2019). Context from the whole study: Peripheral blood was collected at initial diagnosis, before any treatment. To identify TCR V-J signatures that set the groups apart, the researchers used a discovery cohort of roughly 100 patients, made up of 40 to 45 with Graves' ophthalmopathy and about 60 with stable Graves' hyperthyroidism. Prospective prediction of ophthalmopathy was tested in an independent validation cohort of approximately 19 hyperthyroidism patients and 17 patients who later progressed to ophthalmopathy. The approximately 100 discovery patients were divided at random into training and test sets in a 7:3 ratio. In addition, the study compared T-cell repertoires in thyroid tissue and in blood from roughly six Graves' hyperthyroidism patients. After sampling, hyperthyroidism patients received methimazole starting at 30 mg daily, and ophthalmopathy patients received high-dose intravenous methylprednisolone. The paper reports TCR Vbeta CDR3 sequencing of over 120 peripheral blood samples: under 45 ophthalmopathy, under 80 hyperthyroidism and around 17 progressor patients.

Stable Graves' hyperthyroidism was defined as no progression to ophthalmopathy during 18 months of follow-up. The hyperthyroidism patients were between 18 and 65 years old and newly diagnosed, with a disease duration of less than 2 months. Patients with uncontrolled infections, other autoimmune diseases, pregnancy or lactation were excluded. Clinical symptoms, serum thyroxine and TRAb, thyroid ultrasound, and orbital computed tomography formed the basis for the diagnoses. PBMCs were isolated from 7.5 to 10 ml of fresh peripheral blood by Ficoll-Paque density gradient centrifugation. Total RNA was extracted using Trizol reagent, and RNA quality was assessed on an Agilent 2100 Bioanalyzer. Including cysteine and phenylalanine, the CDR3 has 11 amino acids. Of the read, only the CDR3 DNA is kept; its 33 bases are in frame from base 1. The germline V gene specifies SGHRS as CDR1 and YFSETQ as CDR2. The germline ends are 11 bases apart after V is trimmed by 7 bases and J by 6 bases.

General findings and caveats noted by the study authors: Most expanded thyroid clonotypes (frequency above 0.001) were also detected in blood, suggesting blood repertoires may reflect thyroid immune responses. During validation, the model predicted progression to ophthalmopathy a median of approximately 6.5 months ahead of onset, with more than 55% sensitivity and about 72% specificity. In cross-validation, a model built on a 13 V-J signature told ophthalmopathy apart from stable hyperthyroidism with approximately 91% sensitivity and around 83% specificity, and in testing the same model reached 80%/75%. No statistical method was used to fix the sample size in advance, and group allocation was not hidden from the investigators.

The TCR beta CDR3 regions were amplified from RNA transcripts. The first round of RT-PCR for the TCR CDR3 was performed with the HTBI primer set and the Qiagen OneStep RT-PCR kit. A second multiplex PCR round built the libraries, followed by size selection and purification. Libraries were sequenced paired-end with 100 bp reads on an Illumina HiSeq2000. The original pipeline was this. SOAPnuke was used to process the raw data, throwing out any read that contained adapters or uncalled bases, had a mean Phred below 15, or lacked an exact constant-primer or identifier match. COPE v1.2.5 was used to merge the high-quality paired reads, and each unique nucleotide sequence was defined as a clonotype. Clonotypes were aligned to IMGT TRBV, TRBD and TRBJ reference segments using MiTCR v1.1. Only V-J combinations with frequency above 0.0001, covering 99% to 99.2% of repertoires, were analysed. The TCS score was defined as F50 (clonal expansion) divided by E x V (chaos), with BLOSUM62-based TCRdist calculated between CDR3 peptides within each V-J. Welch's t-statistics and random forest reduced several hundred V-J features to 13, which were used in a naive Bayes classifier (R e1071). The public sequencing data were trimmed at Q25 with fastp and processed into clonotypes with MiXCR by TCRdb, which kept only in-frame beta chains. Rows merge per CDR3 protein into single entries with the most common DNA and genes. The V and J calls follow TCRdb's processing rather than the paper's. The sample profile shows under 450,000 distinct CDR3 sequences; 15% to 18% of them were found once. The top ten constitute roughly 14% of the sample.

This clonotype has only a few counts. The clone's antigen remains unknown. The record has no base qualities; no much larger clone is one base away. The rearranged segments are TRBV5-1 and TRBJ2-7; the D gene identity is not certain. This clonotype originated in a woman under 30 with Graves' hyperthyroidism. Sequencing was done on a sample of blood. The DNA sequence is TGCGCCAGCTCGATGGAGACCGAGCAGTACTTC. Its product reads: CASSMETEQYF.